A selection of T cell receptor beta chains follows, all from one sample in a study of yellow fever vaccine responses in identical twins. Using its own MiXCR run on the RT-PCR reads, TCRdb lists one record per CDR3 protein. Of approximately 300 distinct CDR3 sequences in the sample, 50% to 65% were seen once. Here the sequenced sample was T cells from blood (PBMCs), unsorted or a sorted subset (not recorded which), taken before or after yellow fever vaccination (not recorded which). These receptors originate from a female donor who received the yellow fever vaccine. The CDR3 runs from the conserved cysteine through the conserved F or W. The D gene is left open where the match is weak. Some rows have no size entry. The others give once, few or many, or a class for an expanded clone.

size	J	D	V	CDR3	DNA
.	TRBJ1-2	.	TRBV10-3	CAISESQGTYGYTF	TGTGCCATCAGTGAGTCGCAGGGAACCTATGGCTACACCTTC
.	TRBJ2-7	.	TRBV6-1	CASKNDQSYEQYF	TGTGCCAGCAAGAACGACCAGTCCTACGAGCAGTACTTC
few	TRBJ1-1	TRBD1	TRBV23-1	CASSRTHTGGDTEAFF	TGCGCCAGCAGCCGAACCCATACAGGGGGGGACACTGAAGCTTTCTTT
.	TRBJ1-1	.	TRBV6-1	CASRPTLNTEAFF	TGTGCCAGCAGACCGACACTGAACACTGAAGCTTTCTTT
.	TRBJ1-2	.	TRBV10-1	CASSESSRGNYGYTF	TGCGCCAGCAGTGAGTCGAGTCGGGGGAACTATGGCTACACCTTC
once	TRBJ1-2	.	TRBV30	CAWSLWNAGYTF	TGTGCCTGGAGTCTTTGGAATGCGGGCTACACCTTC
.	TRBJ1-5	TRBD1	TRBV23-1	CASSHPPGTGANQPQHF	TGCGCCAGCAGTCACCCCCCGGGGACAGGGGCGAATCAGCCCCAGCATTTT
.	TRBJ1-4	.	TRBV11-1	CASSLVGPNEKLFF	TGTGCCAGCAGCTTAGTGGGCCCCAATGAAAAACTGTTTTTT
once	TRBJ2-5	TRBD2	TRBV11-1	CASSWSGGQETQYF	TGTGCCAGCAGCTGGTCGGGAGGGCAAGAGACCCAGTACTTC
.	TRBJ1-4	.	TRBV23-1	CASSPPTPDRRNATNEKLFF	TGCGCCAGCAGTCCCCCCACGCCCGACAGGAGGAATGCAACTAATGAAAAACTGTTTTTT
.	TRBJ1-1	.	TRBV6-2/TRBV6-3	CASSYRQFMNTEAFF	TGTGCCAGCAGTTACCGACAGTTCATGAACACTGAAGCTTTCTTT
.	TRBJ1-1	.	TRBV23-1	CASTPGEANTEAFF	TGCGCCAGCACTCCAGGGGAGGCGAACACTGAAGCTTTCTTT
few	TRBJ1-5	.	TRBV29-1	CSVQGDGDQPQHF	TGCAGCGTCCAAGGGGACGGGGATCAGCCCCAGCATTTT
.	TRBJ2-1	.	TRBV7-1	CASSSGTGPSYNEQFF	TGTGCCAGCAGCTCAGGGACTGGTCCCTCCTACAATGAGCAGTTCTTC
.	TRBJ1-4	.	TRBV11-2	CVSSLEARVRHEKLFF	TGTGTCAGCAGCTTAGAAGCCAGGGTACGTCATGAAAAACTGTTTTTT
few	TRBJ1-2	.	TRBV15	CATSRGGDGYTF	TGTGCCACCAGCAGGGGAGGGGATGGCTACACCTTC
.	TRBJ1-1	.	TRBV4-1	CASSQGAGRFTEAFF	TGCGCCAGCAGCCAAGGCGCCGGGAGGTTCACTGAAGCTTTCTTT